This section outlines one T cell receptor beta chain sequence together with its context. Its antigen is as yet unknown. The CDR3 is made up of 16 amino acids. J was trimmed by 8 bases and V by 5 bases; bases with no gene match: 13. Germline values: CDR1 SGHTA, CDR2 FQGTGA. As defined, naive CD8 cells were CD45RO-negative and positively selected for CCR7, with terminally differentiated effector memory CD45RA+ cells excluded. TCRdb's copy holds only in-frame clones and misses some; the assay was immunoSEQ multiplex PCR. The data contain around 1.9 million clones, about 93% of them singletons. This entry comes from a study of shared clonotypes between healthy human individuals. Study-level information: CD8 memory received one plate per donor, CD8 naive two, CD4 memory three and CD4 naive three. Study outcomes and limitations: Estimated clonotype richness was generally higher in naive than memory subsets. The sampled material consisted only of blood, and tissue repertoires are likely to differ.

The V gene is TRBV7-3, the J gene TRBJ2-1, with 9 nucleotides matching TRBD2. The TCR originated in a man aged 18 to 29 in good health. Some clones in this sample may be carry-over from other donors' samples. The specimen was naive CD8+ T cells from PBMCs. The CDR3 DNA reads TGTGCCAGCAGCGCGACCGGGACTAGCTTGCAGGATGAGCAGTTCTTC. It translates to CASSATGTSLQDEQFF.